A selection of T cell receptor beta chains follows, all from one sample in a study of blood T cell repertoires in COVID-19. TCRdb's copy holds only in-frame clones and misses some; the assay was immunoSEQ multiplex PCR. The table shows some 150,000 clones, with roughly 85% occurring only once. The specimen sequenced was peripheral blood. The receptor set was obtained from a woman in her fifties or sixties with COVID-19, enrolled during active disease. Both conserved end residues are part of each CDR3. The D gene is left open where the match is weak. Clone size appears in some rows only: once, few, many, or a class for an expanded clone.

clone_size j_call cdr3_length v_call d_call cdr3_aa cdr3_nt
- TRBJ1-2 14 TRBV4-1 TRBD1 CASSQVGTANGYTF TGCGCCAGCAGCCAAGTTGGGACAGCGAATGGCTACACCTTC
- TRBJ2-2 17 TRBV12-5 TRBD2 CASGPPGRSGGTGELFF TGTGCTAGTGGTCCCCCCGGGAGGTCGGGAGGCACCGGGGAGCTGTTTTTT
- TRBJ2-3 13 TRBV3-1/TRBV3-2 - CASSQANRDTQYF TGTGCCAGCAGCCAAGCTAACAGGGATACGCAGTATTTT
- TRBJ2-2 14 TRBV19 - CASSIQSGRGELFF TGTGCCAGTAGTATCCAGTCAGGGAGGGGGGAGCTGTTTTTT
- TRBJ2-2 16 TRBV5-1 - CASSLWLAQNTGELFF TGCGCCAGCAGCTTGTGGCTAGCCCAGAACACCGGGGAGCTGTTTTTT
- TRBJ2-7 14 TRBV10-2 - CASSVTADSYEQYF TGCGCCAGCAGTGTCACGGCGGATTCCTACGAGCAGTACTTC
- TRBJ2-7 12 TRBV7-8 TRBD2 CASSPGLAEQYF TGTGCCAGCAGCCCTGGACTAGCCGAGCAGTACTTC
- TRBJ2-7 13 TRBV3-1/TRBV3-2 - CASSQVRGYEQYF TGTGCCAGCAGCCAAGTCCGGGGTTACGAGCAGTACTTC
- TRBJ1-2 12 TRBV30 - CAWRSSNYGYTF TGTGCCTGGCGCAGTTCTAACTATGGCTACACCTTC
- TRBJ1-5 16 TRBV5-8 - CASSLLHGGSNQPQHF TGTGCCAGCAGCTTGTTGCACGGAGGGAGTAATCAGCCCCAGCATTTT
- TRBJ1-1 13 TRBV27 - CASRRGSNTEAFF TGTGCCAGCAGACGGGGTTCTAACACTGAAGCTTTCTTT
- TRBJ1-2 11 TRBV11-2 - CASSLGEGYTF TGTGCCAGCAGCTTGGGCGAAGGCTACACCTTC
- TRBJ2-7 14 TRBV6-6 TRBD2 CASGLGTSGYEQYF TGTGCCAGCGGCTTAGGGACTAGCGGCTACGAGCAGTACTTC
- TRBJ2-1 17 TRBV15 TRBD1 CATSRDLPGTGIHEQFF TGTGCCACCAGCAGAGATCTCCCCGGGACAGGGATACATGAGCAGTTCTTC
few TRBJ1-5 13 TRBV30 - CAWSPGGDQPQHF TGTGCCTGGAGTCCGGGGGGGGATCAGCCCCAGCATTTT
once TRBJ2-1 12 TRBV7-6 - CASSLGLNEQFF TGTGCCAGCAGCCTCGGACTAAATGAGCAGTTCTTC
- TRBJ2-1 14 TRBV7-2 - CASSSMGLFNEQFF TGTGCCAGCAGCTCTATGGGACTCTTCAATGAGCAGTTCTTC
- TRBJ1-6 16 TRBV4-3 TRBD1 CASSQDSRQGGSPLHF TGCGCCAGCAGCCAAGATTCTAGACAGGGTGGCTCACCCCTCCACTTT
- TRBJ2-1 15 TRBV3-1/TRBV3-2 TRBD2 CASSHQRGGHNEQFF TGTGCCAGCAGCCACCAGCGGGGGGGCCACAATGAGCAGTTCTTC
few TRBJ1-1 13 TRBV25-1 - CASSRTKNTEAFF TGTGCCAGCAGCCGGACAAAGAACACTGAAGCTTTCTTT
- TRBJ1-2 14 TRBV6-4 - CASRSGNPNYGYTF TGTGCCAGCAGATCAGGAAATCCTAACTATGGCTACACCTTC
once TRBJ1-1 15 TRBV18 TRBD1 CASSPRGGPRTEAFF TGTGCCAGCTCACCACGAGGGGGCCCAAGGACTGAAGCTTTCTTT
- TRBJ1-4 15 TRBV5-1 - CASSLGAGKNEKLFF TGCGCCAGCAGCTTGGGGGCAGGGAAGAATGAAAAACTGTTTTTT
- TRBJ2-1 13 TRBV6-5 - CATLLRRGHEQFF TGTGCCACCCTCCTTAGGCGGGGCCATGAGCAGTTCTTC
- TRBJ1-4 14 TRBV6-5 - CASKLTATNEKLFF TGTGCCAGCAAACTGACAGCAACTAATGAAAAACTGTTTTTT
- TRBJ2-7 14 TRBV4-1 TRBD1 CASSQNPGGYEQYF TGCGCCAGCAGCCAAAATCCAGGGGGTTACGAGCAGTACTTC
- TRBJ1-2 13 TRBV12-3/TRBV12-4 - CASSLSANYGYTF TGTGCCAGCAGTTTGTCGGCTAACTATGGCTACACCTTC
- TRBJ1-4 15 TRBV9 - CASSVDGRGNEKLFF TGTGCCAGCAGCGTAGACGGGAGAGGTAATGAAAAACTGTTTTTT
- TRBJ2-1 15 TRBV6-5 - CASSYSGEDGNEQFF TGTGCCAGCAGTTACTCCGGGGAAGATGGCAATGAGCAGTTCTTC
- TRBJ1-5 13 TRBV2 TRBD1 CASSGTGTQPQHF TGTGCCAGCAGTGGGACAGGGACCCAGCCCCAGCATTTT
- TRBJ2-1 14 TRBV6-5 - CASITSQGRDEQFF TGTGCCAGCATTACGTCCCAGGGTAGGGATGAGCAGTTCTTC
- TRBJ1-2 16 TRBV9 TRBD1 CASTLDGTGTIFGYTF TGTGCCAGCACCCTCGACGGGACAGGGACCATTTTTGGCTACACCTTC
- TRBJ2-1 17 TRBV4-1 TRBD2 CASSQYPRGGLNNEQFF TGCGCCAGCAGCCAATATCCTCGGGGGGGCCTGAACAATGAGCAGTTCTTC
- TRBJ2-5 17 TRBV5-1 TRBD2 CASSLGVAGDSQETQYF TGCGCCAGCAGCTTGGGGGTAGCGGGGGACTCGCAAGAGACCCAGTACTTC
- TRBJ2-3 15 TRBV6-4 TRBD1 CASSQTGLITDTQYF TGTGCCAGCAGTCAGACAGGGTTAATTACAGATACGCAGTATTTT
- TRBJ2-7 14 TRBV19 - CASSTRQSRYEQYF TGTGCCAGTAGTACCCGACAGTCCCGCTACGAGCAGTACTTC
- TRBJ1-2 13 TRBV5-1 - CASSFGRAEGYTF TGCGCCAGCAGCTTCGGCAGGGCGGAAGGCTACACCTTC
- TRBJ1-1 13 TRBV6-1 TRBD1 CASSDTGAAEAFF TGTGCCAGCAGTGATACAGGGGCCGCTGAAGCTTTCTTT
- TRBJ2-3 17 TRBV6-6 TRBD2 CASSLRGLAGNKDTQYF TGTGCCAGCAGTCTCAGAGGACTAGCGGGGAATAAAGATACGCAGTATTTT
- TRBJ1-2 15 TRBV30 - CAWTGGEGFNYGYTF TGTGCCTGGACCGGCGGGGAGGGATTTAACTATGGCTACACCTTC
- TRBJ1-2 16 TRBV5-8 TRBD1 CASSLVGADRAYGYTF TGTGCCAGCAGCTTGGTTGGCGCAGACAGGGCCTATGGCTACACCTTC
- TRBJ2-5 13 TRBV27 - CASSFHVRETQYF TGTGCCAGCAGTTTTCACGTGCGAGAGACCCAGTACTTC
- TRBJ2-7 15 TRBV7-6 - CASSLARGSSYEQYF TGTGCCAGCAGCTTAGCTAGGGGCAGCTCCTACGAGCAGTACTTC
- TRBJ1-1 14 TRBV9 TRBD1 CASSPQGGHTEAFF TGTGCCAGCAGCCCACAGGGGGGCCACACTGAAGCTTTCTTT
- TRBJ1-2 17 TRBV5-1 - CASSLALGSTDHYGYTF TGCGCCAGCAGCTTGGCCCTTGGGTCGACAGATCACTATGGCTACACCTTC
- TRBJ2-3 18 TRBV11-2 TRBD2 CASSRRWLAGLSTDTQYF TGTGCCAGCAGCCGGCGGTGGCTAGCGGGCCTTTCCACAGATACGCAGTATTTT